These 26 T cell receptor beta chains share one sample of origin, sequenced in a study of T cells after yellow fever vaccination. One entry per CDR3 protein results from TCRdb running MiXCR on the 5' RACE reads. This sample has some 110,000 distinct CDR3 sequences, with about 7% found just once. Specimen: CD4+ T cells sorted from PBMCs, collected about 41 days after the first yellow fever vaccination. Receptors were obtained from a man aged 18 to 29 who received the YFV17D yellow fever vaccine.

This clonotype was picked up many times. V is TRBV6-6 and J is TRBJ2-5; either TRBD1 or TRBD2 may supply D (5 bases each). The CDR3 length is 13 residues. Looked up from germline, CDR1 is MNHNY and CDR2 is SVGAGI (reference sequence). The V end lost 7 bases, the J end lost 5 bases, and 14 bases lay between the germline ends. The CDR3 spells CASTGSGSETQYF. The CDR3 DNA reads TGTGCCAGCACTGGGTCAGGGAGCGAGACCCAGTACTTC.

Ten or more counts support this clonotype. This chain joins TRBV29-1 and TRBJ2-1, with 9 bases lining up with TRBD1. Germline CDR1 reads SQVTM; CDR2 reads ANQGSEA. There are 12 residues in the CDR3. V was pared by 6 bases and J by 6 bases, with 3 bases of the junction left unmatched. CDR3 DNA: TGCAGCGTAGGACAGGGGATCAATGAGCAGTTCTTC. Translation gives CSVGQGINEQFF.

This clonotype was found many times. V gene TRBV20-1 combines with J gene TRBJ1-1, with unresolved D. V lost 0 bases, J lost 0 bases, and 8 bases lay in between. Germline loops: CDR1 DFQATT, CDR2 SNEGSKA (reference sequence). The CDR3 is 14 amino acids. CDR3 protein: CSARDIQLNTEAFF. The CDR3 bases are TGCAGTGCTAGAGATATACAGTTGAACACTGAAGCTTTCTTT.

The gene calls are TRBV19 and TRBJ2-7; 7 positions agree with TRBD1. V shed 5 bases, J shed 5 bases, and the junction held 9 bases outside the gene matches. The germline CDR1 and CDR2 sequences are LNHDA and SQIVND (reference sequence). The CDR3 is 14 residues long. The CDR3 DNA reads as TGTGCCAGTAGTCGACGGGACAGCTTTGACGAGCAGTACTTC. Translating it yields CASSRRDSFDEQYF.

Many counts were recorded for this clonotype. The rearrangement links TRBV12-3 or TRBV12-4 to TRBJ2-1; possible D gene TRBD1, 6 bases. Trimming pared 3 bases from V and 4 bases from J, leaving 13 bases between. This CDR3 region has 15 residues. The CDR3 DNA sequence: TGTGCCAGCAGTTTCGGACAGAGTAATTACAATGAGCAGTTCTTC. It yields the protein CASSFGQSNYNEQFF.

This clonotype was detected many times. A read error may produce the germline difference seen at one junction end. V usage is TRBV7-9 and J usage is TRBJ2-7, with 7 nucleotides matching TRBD1. The germline V gene has CDR1 SEHNR and CDR2 FQNEAQ (reference sequence). CDR3 length equals 14 residues. The CDR3 loop is CASSSIYPTGESSF. CDR3 in DNA: TGTGCCAGCAGCTCAATTTACCCCACAGGGGAATCTAGCTTC. The full variable domain, its missing parts supplied by reference TRBV7-9 and TRBJ2-7, is DTGVSQNPRHKITKRGQNVTFRCDPISEHNRLYWYRQTLGQGPEFLTYFQNEAQLEKSRLLSDRFSAERPKGSFSTLEIQRTEQGDSAMYLCASSSIYPTGESSFGPGTRLTVT.

The sample holds a few counts of this clonotype. V and J are TRBV6-5 and TRBJ2-5; 7 bases fit TRBD1. The CDR3 runs to 16 residues. V lost 5 bases to trimming and J lost 5 bases; unmatched junction nucleotides: 14. The V gene's germline CDR1 is MNHEY and CDR2 SVGAGI. The CDR3 loop reads CASSSRGGAHPETQYF. The CDR3 region has the DNA TGTGCCAGCAGTAGTCGAGGGGGCGCTCATCCTGAGACCCAGTACTTC.

This clonotype was picked up many times. The V call is TRBV4-3, the J call TRBJ1-2, with a possible D match to TRBD1 (5 bases). The V end was cut by 4 bases, the J end by 4 bases, with 13 bases between. The CDR3 has 14 residues. CDR1 and CDR2 (germline): LGHNA, YSLEER. Here the CDR3 reads CASSPTQGLYGYTF. The CDR3, as DNA: TGCGCCAGCAGCCCCACCCAGGGCCTCTATGGCTACACCTTC.

This clonotype has at least ten counts. The chain couples TRBV7-9 to TRBJ1-6; possible D gene TRBD1, 5 bases. Looked up from germline, CDR1 is SEHNR and CDR2 is FQNEAQ (reference sequence). Between the trimmed V and J ends, which lost 5 bases and 7 bases, there was a span of 12 bases. The CDR3 totals 14 residues. The CDR3 sequence is CASSPGGDNSPLHF. The CDR3 DNA sequence: TGTGCCAGCAGCCCCGGGGGAGACAATTCACCCCTCCACTTT.

This clonotype was counted at least ten times. The chain couples TRBV6-2 or TRBV6-3 to TRBJ1-1; tentatively, D is TRBD1 (5 bases). The CDR3 has 14 residues. V dropped 4 bases and J dropped 1 base, with 10 bases sitting between them. Germline V gives CDR1 MNHEY, CDR2 SVGEGT. CDR3 region: CASSSGHPNTEAFF. CDR3 sequence (DNA): TGTGCCAGCAGTTCCGGACACCCGAACACTGAAGCTTTCTTT.

Notes on this clonotype: Since a much larger clone is just one base distant, this may be a read error. V usage is TRBV7-6 and J usage is TRBJ2-5, with 7 nucleotides matching TRBD1. The J segment lost 7 bases and the V segment lost 0 bases, leaving 8 bases of the junction unmatched. There are 15 residues in the CDR3. Germline V gene lookup returns CDR1 SGHVS and CDR2 FNYEAQ. CDR3 loop: CASSLARGGAWTQYF. CDR3 in DNA: TGTGCCAGCAGCTTAGCGAGAGGGGGCGCGTGGACCCAGTACTTC.

To note about this clonotype: A much larger clone is a single base away; this may be a read error. The V and J genes are TRBV6-1 and TRBJ2-7, with 7 bases aligning to TRBD1. V dropped 6 bases and J dropped 2; count of bases not matched to a gene: 10. The CDR3 runs to 15 residues. Per germline, CDR1 MNHNS and CDR2 SASEGT. The CDR3 loop reads CASRGPGQRPYEQYF. The CDR3 bases are TGTGCCAGCAGGGGGCCGGGACAGCGTCCCTACGAGCAGTACTTC.

A single count supports this clonotype. A clone one base away is much larger, so this may be a read error. This chain joins TRBV18 and TRBJ2-2, with D hard to call. V was trimmed by 8 bases and J by 7 bases, leaving 14 bases between them. The V gene's germline CDR1 is KGHSH and CDR2 LQKENI. The CDR3 runs to 13 residues. The CDR3 region is CASAPYSNGELFF. DNA of the CDR3: TGTGCCAGCGCGCCGTATTCCAACGGGGAGCTGTTTTTT. The variable domain in full, with the rest retrieved from reference TRBV18 and TRBJ2-2, is NAGVMQNPRHLVRRRGQEARLRCSPMKGHSHVYWYRQLPEEGLKFMVYLQKENIIDESGMPKERFSAEFPKEGPSILRIQQVVRGDSAAYFCASAPYSNGELFFGEGSRLTVL.

The V and J genes are TRBV20-1 and TRBJ2-3; no firm D call. V was pared by 0 bases and J by 2 bases, with 9 bases between. The CDR3 has 14 residues. In germline, CDR1 is DFQATT, CDR2 SNEGSKA (reference sequence). CDR3: CSARDVRATDTQYF. The CDR3, as DNA: TGCAGTGCTAGAGATGTACGAGCCACAGATACGCAGTATTTT.

This chain joins TRBV5-4 and TRBJ2-5; 10 bases are shared with TRBD2. Germline V gene data show CDR1 as SGHNT and CDR2 as YYREEE (reference sequence). V was pared by 5 bases and J by 1 base, with 8 bases of the junction left unmatched. CDR3 length: 16 residues. The CDR3 spells CASRSGGALGQETQYF. For the CDR3, the DNA is TGTGCCAGCAGGAGCGGGGGGGCCCTCGGCCAAGAGACCCAGTACTTC.

V is TRBV5-4 and J is TRBJ2-1, with D maybe TRBD1 (6 bases). This CDR3 has 16 amino acids. V lost 0 bases and J lost 2, with 12 bases in between. Germline values: CDR1 SGHNT, CDR2 YYREEE (reference sequence). The CDR3 protein is CASSLELGTTYNEQFF. The CDR3 bases are TGTGCCAGCAGCTTGGAGTTAGGGACAACCTACAATGAGCAGTTCTTC.

This clonotype occurred many times. V gene TRBV7-3 combines with J gene TRBJ2-6; perhaps TRBD1 as D (6 bases). The CDR3 has 14 residues. Between the trimmed V and J ends, which lost 7 bases and 6 bases, there was a span of 13 bases. The germline V gene has CDR1 SGHTA and CDR2 FQGTGA. CDR3 in DNA: TGTGCCAGCAAACCGGCAGGGGCGGCCAACGTCCTGACTTTC. Protein: CASKPAGAANVLTF.

This clonotype was seen at least ten times. V is TRBV6-5 and J is TRBJ1-4; perhaps TRBD1 as D (5 bases). The germline CDR1 and CDR2 sequences are MNHEY and SVGAGI. CDR3 length: 19 residues. Trimming shortened V by 4 bases and J by 1 base, and 22 bases separated the two germline ends. The CDR3 loop is CASSSSLAGVYVTNEKLFF. The CDR3 nucleotides read TGTGCCAGCAGTTCGTCCCTCGCGGGGGTTTATGTAACTAATGAAAAACTGTTTTTT.

Ten or more counts support this clonotype. The chain is built from TRBV10-2 and TRBJ1-5; 7 nucleotides align to TRBD1. J lost 4 bases, V lost 6 bases, and 21 bases had no gene match. Germline V gene data show CDR1 as WSHSY and CDR2 as SAAADI. CDR3 length equals 19 residues. In DNA form, the CDR3 reads TGCGCCAGCAGGGAACAGGGGATCGGATTTGGCCGAAAAAATCAGCCCCAGCATTTT. This codes for CASREQGIGFGRKNQPQHF.

Comment on this clonotype: This sequence may be a read error, since a much larger clone differs from it by one base. The V and J genes are TRBV7-2 and TRBJ1-1; D is possibly TRBD1 (5 bases). Germline V CDR1 and CDR2: SGHTA, FQGNSA. The CDR3 length is 13 residues. CDR3 nucleotides: TGTGCCAGCAGCTGGGGGACGAACACTCAAGCTTTCTTT. Translated: CASSWGTNTQAFF.

This clonotype was observed at least ten times. The chain recombines TRBV5-1 with TRBJ2-2; 7 bases are shared with TRBD1. The CDR3 runs to 15 residues. Germline V lookup: CDR1 SGHRS, CDR2 YFSETQ. V lost 4 bases and J lost 4; bases outside the gene matches: 7. Here the CDR3 reads CASSQTTGSTGELFF. As DNA, the CDR3 is TGCGCCAGCAGCCAGACGACAGGGAGCACCGGGGAGCTGTTTTTT.

This rearrangement joins TRBV4-2 to TRBJ1-1; no reliable D call. CDR1 is LGHNA, CDR2 YNFKEQ, per germline. Trimming pared 0 bases from V and 1 base from J, leaving 12 bases between. This CDR3 is built from 16 residues. CDR3 DNA: TGTGCCAGCAGCCAAGAAGGGCTAGGACGGAACACTGAAGCTTTCTTT. Amino acid sequence: CASSQEGLGRNTEAFF.

Details on this clonotype: Being one base from a much bigger clone, this may be a read error. The chain links TRBV7-2 to TRBJ2-1; 7 bases agree with TRBD2. The J segment lost 3 bases and the V segment lost 5 bases, leaving 7 bases of the junction unmatched. CDR1 SGHTA and CDR2 FQGNSA come from the germline V gene. The CDR3 runs to 15 residues. The CDR3 DNA reads as TGTGCCAGCAGCACGCAGCCGGGGGGCTACAATGAGCAGTTCTTC. Translating gives CASSTQPGGYNEQFF.

This clonotype was recorded many times. The chain couples TRBV11-3 to TRBJ1-1; a weak D match, TRBD1 (5 bases). Trimming removed 1 base from V and 1 base from J, with 22 bases in between. Germline V lookup: CDR1 SGHNT, CDR2 YENEEA. The CDR3 extends over 19 amino acids. The CDR3 DNA sequence: TGTGCCAGCAGCTTAGTTCCCGCGCGGGGACGGTTAAAGAACACTGAAGCTTTCTTT. Protein sequence: CASSLVPARGRLKNTEAFF. Combining the CDR3 with reference TRBV11-3 and TRBJ1-1 gives the whole variable domain EAGVVQSPRYKIIEKKQPVAFWCNPISGHNTLYWYLQNLGQGPELLIRYENEEAVDDSQLPKDRFSAERLKGVDSTLKIQPAELGDSAVYLCASSLVPARGRLKNTEAFFGQGTRLTVV.

This clonotype was recorded many times. The V call is TRBV4-2, the J call TRBJ2-2, with 7 bases aligning to TRBD2. The CDR3 totals 14 residues. Germline V gene data show CDR1 as LGHNA and CDR2 as YNFKEQ. V shed 2 bases, J shed 6 bases, and the junction held 3 bases outside the gene matches. The CDR3 protein is CASSQRTRAGELFF. CDR3 nucleotide sequence: TGTGCCAGCAGCCAACGGACTAGGGCCGGGGAGCTGTTTTTT.

This clonotype was counted many times. The chain couples TRBV5-1 to TRBJ1-1, with 7 bases that match TRBD1. V lost 3 bases, J lost 4 bases, and 3 bases stayed unmatched. CDR3 length equals 13 residues. Germline values: CDR1 SGHRS, CDR2 YFSETQ. In DNA form, the CDR3 reads TGCGCCAGCAGCTCCCAGGGGGTCACTGAAGCTTTCTTT. Translated: CASSSQGVTEAFF.